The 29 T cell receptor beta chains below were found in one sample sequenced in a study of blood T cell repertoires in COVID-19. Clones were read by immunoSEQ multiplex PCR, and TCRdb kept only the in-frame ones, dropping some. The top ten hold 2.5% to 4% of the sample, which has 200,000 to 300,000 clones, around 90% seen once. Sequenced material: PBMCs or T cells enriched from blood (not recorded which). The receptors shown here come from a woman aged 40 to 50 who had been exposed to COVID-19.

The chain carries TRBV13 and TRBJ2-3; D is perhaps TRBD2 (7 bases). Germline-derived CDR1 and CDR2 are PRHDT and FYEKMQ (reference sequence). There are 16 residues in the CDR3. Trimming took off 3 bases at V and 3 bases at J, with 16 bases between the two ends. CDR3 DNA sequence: TGTGCCAGCAGCTTCCGGGGGGCGGGAGTTACAGATACGCAGTATTTT. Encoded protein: CASSFRGAGVTDTQYF.

In DNA form, the CDR3 reads TGTGCCAGTAATCCCCCGGGGGATGGCTACACCTTC. Protein product: CASNPPGDGYTF. The chain combines TRBV19 with TRBJ1-2, with D possibly matching TRBD1 (5 bases). Per the germline V gene, CDR1 is LNHDA and CDR2 is SQIVND (reference sequence). Trimming took off 7 bases at V and 6 bases at J, with 12 bases between the two ends. The CDR3 length is 12 residues.

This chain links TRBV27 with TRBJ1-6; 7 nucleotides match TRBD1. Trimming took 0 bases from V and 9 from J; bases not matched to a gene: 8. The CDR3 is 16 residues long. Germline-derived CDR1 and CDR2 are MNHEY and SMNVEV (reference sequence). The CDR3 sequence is CASSLSSGGLSSPLHF. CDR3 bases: TGTGCCAGCAGTTTATCATCAGGGGGTTTAAGTTCACCCCTCCACTTT.

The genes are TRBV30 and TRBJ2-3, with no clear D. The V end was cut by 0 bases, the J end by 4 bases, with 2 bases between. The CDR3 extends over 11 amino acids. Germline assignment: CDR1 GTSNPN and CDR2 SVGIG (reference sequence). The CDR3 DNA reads TGTGCCTGGAGTGTCTCAGATACGCAGTATTTT. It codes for CAWSVSDTQYF.

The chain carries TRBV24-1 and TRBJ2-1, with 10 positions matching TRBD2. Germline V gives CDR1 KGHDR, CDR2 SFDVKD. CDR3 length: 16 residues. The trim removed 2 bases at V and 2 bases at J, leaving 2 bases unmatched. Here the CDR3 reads CATSDSLAGAYNEQFF. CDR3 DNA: TGTGCCACCAGTGATTCGCTAGCGGGAGCCTACAATGAGCAGTTCTTC.

As DNA, the CDR3 is TGTGCCAGCAGCACGCGACAGGGGCAAAGGGGTAATGAAAAACTGTTTTTT. Translation: CASSTRQGQRGNEKLFF. The rearrangement uses TRBV7-8 and TRBJ1-4; TRBD1 agrees at 8 bases. The CDR3 is 17 amino acids. Trimming cost V 5 bases and J 4 bases; bases outside gene matches: 12. The germline CDR1 and CDR2 sequences are SGHVS and FQNEAQ.

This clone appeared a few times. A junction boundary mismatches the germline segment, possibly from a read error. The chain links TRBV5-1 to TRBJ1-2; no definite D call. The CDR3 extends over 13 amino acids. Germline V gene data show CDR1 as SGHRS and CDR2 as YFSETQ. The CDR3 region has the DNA TGTGCCAGCAGCTTCTCAGATAACTATGGCTACACCTTC. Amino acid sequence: CASSFSDNYGYTF. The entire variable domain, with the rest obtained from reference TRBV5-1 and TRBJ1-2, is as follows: KAGVTQTPRYLIKTRGQQVTLSCSPISGHRSVSWYQQTPGQGLQFLFEYFSETQRNKGNFPGRFSGRQFSNSRSEMNVSTLELGDSALYLCASSFSDNYGYTFGSGTRLTVV.

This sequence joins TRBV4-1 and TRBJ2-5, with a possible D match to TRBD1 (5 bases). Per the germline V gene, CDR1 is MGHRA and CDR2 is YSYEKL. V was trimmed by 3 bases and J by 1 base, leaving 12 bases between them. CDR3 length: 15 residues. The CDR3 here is CASSHQLTAQETQYF. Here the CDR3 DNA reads TGCGCCAGCAGCCACCAATTGACAGCCCAAGAGACCCAGTACTTC.

The DNA of the CDR3 is TGTGCCAGCAGCCCAGGGGGCTTGGGGGTAGAGACCCAGTACTTC. Translated: CASSPGGLGVETQYF. The chain couples TRBV7-2 to TRBJ2-5; TRBD1 agrees at 8 bases. This CDR3 is 15 amino acids long. V dropped 5 bases and J dropped 4; count of bases not matched to a gene: 9. Germline values: CDR1 SGHTA, CDR2 FQGNSA. The whole variable domain, remainder taken from reference TRBV7-2 and TRBJ2-5, is GAGVSQSPSNKVTEKGKDVELRCDPISGHTALYWYRQSLGQGLEFLIYFQGNSAPDKSGLPSDRFSAERTGGSVSTLTIQRTQQEDSAVYLCASSPGGLGVETQYFGPGTRLLVL.

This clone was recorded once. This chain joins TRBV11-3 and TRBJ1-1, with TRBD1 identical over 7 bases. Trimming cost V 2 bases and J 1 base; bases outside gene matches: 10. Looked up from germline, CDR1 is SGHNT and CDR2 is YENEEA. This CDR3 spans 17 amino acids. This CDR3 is CASSLPISRDRNTEAFF. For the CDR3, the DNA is TGTGCCAGCAGCTTACCAATATCCCGGGACAGGAACACTGAAGCTTTCTTT.

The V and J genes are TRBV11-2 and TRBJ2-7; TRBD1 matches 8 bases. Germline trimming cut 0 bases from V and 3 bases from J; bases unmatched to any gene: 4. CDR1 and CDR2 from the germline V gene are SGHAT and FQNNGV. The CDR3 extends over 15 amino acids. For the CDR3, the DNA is TGTGCCAGCAGCTTAGATACAGGGGGAATCTACGAGCAGTACTTC. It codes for CASSLDTGGIYEQYF.

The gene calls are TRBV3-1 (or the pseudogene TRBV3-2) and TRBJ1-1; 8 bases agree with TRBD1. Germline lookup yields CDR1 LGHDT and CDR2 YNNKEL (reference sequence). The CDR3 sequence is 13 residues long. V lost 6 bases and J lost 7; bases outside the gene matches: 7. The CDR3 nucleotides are TGTGCCAGCAGACGAGACGACAGGGGTGAAGCTTTCTTT. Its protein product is CASRRDDRGEAFF.

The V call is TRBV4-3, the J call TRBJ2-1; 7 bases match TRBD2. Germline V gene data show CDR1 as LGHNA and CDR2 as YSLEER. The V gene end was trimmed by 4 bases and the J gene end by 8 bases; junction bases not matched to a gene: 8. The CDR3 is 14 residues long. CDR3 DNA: TGCGCCAGCAGCCCAGGACTAGTTCGGTATGAGCAGTTCTTC. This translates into CASSPGLVRYEQFF.

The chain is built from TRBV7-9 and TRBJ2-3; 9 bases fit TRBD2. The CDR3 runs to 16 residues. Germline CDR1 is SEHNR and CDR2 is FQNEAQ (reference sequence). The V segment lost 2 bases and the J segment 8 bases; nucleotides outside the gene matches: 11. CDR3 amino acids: CASSLPAGGPPGTQYF. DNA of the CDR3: TGTGCCAGCAGCTTACCAGCGGGAGGTCCCCCCGGTACGCAGTATTTT. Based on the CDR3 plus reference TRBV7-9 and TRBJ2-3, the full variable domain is DTGVSQNPRHKITKRGQNVTFRCDPISEHNRLYWYRQTLGQGPEFLTYFQNEAQLEKSRLLSDRFSAERPKGSFSTLEIQRTEQGDSAMYLCASSLPAGGPPGTQYFGPGTRLTVL.

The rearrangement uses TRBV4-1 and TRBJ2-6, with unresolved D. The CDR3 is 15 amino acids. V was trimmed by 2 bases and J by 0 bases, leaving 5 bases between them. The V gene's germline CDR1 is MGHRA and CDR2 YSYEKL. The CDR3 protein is CASSQTSSGANVLTF. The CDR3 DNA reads TGCGCCAGCAGCCAAACAAGCTCTGGGGCCAACGTCCTGACTTTC.

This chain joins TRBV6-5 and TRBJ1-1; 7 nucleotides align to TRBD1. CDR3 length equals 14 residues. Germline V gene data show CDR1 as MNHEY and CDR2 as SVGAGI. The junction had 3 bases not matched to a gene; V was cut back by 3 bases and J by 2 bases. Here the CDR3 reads CASSYDRENTEAFF. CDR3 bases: TGTGCCAGCAGTTATGACAGGGAAAACACTGAAGCTTTCTTT.

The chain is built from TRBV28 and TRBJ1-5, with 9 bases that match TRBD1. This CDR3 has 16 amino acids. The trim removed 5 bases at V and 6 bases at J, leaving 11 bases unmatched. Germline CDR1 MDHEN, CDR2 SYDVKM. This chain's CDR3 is CASSHKTGTGSQPQHF. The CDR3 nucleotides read TGTGCCAGCAGTCACAAAACTGGGACAGGGAGTCAGCCCCAGCATTTT.

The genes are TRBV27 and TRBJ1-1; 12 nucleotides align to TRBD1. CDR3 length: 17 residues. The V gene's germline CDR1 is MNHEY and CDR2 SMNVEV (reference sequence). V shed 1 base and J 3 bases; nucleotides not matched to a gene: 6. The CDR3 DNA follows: TGTGCCAGCAGTTTATTGGGGACAGGGGGCTTTCACACTGAAGCTTTCTTT. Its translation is CASSLLGTGGFHTEAFF.

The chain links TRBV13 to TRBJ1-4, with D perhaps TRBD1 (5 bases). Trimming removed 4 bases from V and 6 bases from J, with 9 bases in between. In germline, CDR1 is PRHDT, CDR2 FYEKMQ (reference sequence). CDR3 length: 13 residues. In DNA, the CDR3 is TGTGCCAGCAGCTCCAGGGTCGATGAAAAACTGTTTTTT. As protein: CASSSRVDEKLFF.

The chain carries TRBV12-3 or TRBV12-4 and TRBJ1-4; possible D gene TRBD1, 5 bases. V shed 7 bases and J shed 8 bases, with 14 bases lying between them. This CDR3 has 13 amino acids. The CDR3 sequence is CASKQAGREKLFF. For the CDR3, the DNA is TGTGCCAGCAAACAAGCAGGGAGGGAAAAACTGTTTTTT.

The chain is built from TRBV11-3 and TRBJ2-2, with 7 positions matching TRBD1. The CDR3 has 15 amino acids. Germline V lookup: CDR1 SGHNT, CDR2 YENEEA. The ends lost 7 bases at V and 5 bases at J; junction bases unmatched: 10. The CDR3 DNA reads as TGTGCCAGCAATCCGACAGGGTCGGGAACCGGGGAGCTGTTTTTT. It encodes CASNPTGSGTGELFF.

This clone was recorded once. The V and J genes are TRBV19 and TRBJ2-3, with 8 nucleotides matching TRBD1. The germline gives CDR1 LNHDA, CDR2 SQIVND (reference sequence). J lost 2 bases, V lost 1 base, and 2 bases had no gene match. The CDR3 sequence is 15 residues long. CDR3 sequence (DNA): TGTGCCAGTAGTATAGGCAGGGGGCCCACAGATACGCAGTATTTT. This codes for CASSIGRGPTDTQYF.

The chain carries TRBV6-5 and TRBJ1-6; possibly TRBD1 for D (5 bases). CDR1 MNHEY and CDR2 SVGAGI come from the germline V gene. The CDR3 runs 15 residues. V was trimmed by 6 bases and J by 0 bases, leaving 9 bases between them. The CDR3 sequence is CASSPGGSYNSPLHF. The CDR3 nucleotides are TGTGCCAGCAGCCCCGGGGGCTCCTATAATTCACCCCTCCACTTT.

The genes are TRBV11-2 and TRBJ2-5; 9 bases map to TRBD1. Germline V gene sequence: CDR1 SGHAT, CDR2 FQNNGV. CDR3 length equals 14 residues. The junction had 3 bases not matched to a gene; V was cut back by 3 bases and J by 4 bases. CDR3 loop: CASSFRDRVETQYF. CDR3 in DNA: TGTGCCAGCAGCTTCCGGGACAGGGTAGAGACCCAGTACTTC.

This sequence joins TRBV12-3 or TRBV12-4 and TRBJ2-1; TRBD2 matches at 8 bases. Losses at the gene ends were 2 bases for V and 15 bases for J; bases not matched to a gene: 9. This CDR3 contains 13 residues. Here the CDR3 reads CASSLWSAGVLFF. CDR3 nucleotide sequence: TGTGCCAGCAGTTTATGGTCAGCGGGAGTTCTGTTCTTC.

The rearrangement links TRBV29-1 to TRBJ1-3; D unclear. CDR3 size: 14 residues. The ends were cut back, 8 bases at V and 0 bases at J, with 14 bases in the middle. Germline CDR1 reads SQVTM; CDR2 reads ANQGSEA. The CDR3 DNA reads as TGCAGCCCCGAGGGTCGACGCTCTGGAAACACCATATATTTT. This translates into CSPEGRRSGNTIYF.

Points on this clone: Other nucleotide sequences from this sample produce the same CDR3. The CDR3 protein is CASSPTGDYGYTF. The CDR3 region has the DNA TGTGCCAGCAGCCCAACAGGAGACTATGGCTACACCTTC. The V and J genes are TRBV6-2 or TRBV6-3 and TRBJ1-2, with a tentative D call TRBD1 (5 bases). Germline V lookup: CDR1 MNHEY, CDR2 SVGEGT. The V end was cut by 6 bases, the J end by 3 bases, with 11 bases between. The CDR3 length is 13 residues.

DNA for the CDR3: TGTGCCACCAGGGAGGGCTCCTACAATGAGCAGTTCTTC. Amino acids: CATREGSYNEQFF. The chain has TRBV24-1 and TRBJ2-1, with a weak D call TRBD2 (6 bases). CDR1 is KGHDR and CDR2 is SFDVKD in the germline V gene. V dropped 7 bases and J dropped 0 bases, with 6 bases sitting between them. The length of the CDR3 is 13 residues.

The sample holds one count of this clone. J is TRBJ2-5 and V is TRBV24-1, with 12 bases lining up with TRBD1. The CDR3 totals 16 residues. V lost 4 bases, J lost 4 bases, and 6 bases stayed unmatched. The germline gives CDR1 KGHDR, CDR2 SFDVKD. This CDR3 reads CATSEPGQGAGETQYF. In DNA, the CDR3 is TGTGCCACCAGTGAGCCGGGACAGGGGGCAGGAGAGACCCAGTACTTC.